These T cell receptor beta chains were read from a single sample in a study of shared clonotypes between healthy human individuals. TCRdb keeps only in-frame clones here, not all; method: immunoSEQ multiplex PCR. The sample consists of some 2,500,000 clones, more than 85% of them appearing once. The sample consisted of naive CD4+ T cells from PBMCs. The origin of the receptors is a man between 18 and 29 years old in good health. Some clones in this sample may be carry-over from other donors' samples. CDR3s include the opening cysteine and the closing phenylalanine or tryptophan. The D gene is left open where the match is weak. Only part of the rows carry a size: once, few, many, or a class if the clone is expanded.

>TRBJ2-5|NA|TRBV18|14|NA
CASSRLTSQETQYF
TGTGCCAGCTCACGCCTGACTTCTCAAGAGACCCAGTACTTC
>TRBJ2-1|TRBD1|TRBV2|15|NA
CASRRQGDSYNEQFF
TGTGCCAGCAGGAGACAGGGGGATTCCTACAATGAGCAGTTCTTC
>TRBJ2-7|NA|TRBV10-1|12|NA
CASSEYGQGQYF
TGCGCCAGCAGTGAGTACGGGCAGGGGCAGTACTTC
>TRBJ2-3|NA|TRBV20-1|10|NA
CSARTDTQYF
TGCAGTGCTCGCACAGATACGCAGTATTTT
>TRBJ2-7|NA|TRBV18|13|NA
CASSQTTSYEQYF
TGTGCCAGCTCACAGACGACCTCCTACGAGCAGTACTTC
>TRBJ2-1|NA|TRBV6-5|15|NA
CASSYDGSKYNEQFF
TGTGCCAGCAGTTATGACGGATCGAAATACAATGAGCAGTTCTTC
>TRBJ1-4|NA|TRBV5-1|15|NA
CASSFQGISGEKLFF
TGCGCCAGCAGCTTTCAGGGAATCAGTGGTGAAAAACTGTTTTTT
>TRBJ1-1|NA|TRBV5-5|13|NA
CASSSGLRWEAFF
TGTGCCAGCAGCTCAGGCCTAAGATGGGAAGCTTTCTTT
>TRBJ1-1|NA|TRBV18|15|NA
CASSPRPEMNTEAFF
TGTGCCAGCTCACCTCGACCGGAGATGAACACTGAAGCTTTCTTT
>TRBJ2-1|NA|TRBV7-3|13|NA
CASSFDTTGEQFF
TGTGCCAGCAGCTTTGACACTACTGGTGAGCAGTTCTTC
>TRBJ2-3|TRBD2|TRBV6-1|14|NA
CATARGGSRDTQYF
TGTGCCACCGCACGGGGCGGGAGTAGGGATACGCAGTATTTT
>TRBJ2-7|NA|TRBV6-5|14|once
CASSYRVFPYEQYF
TGTGCCAGCAGTTACCGGGTCTTCCCCTACGAGCAGTACTTC